Listed here are 5 T cell receptor beta chains from one sample, sequenced in a study of blood T cell repertoires in COVID-19. TCRdb's copy holds only in-frame clones and misses some; the assay was immunoSEQ multiplex PCR. The data contain approximately 150,000 clones, about 91% of them seen just once; the ten biggest clones take up around 4%. Sequencing was done on a sample of peripheral blood. Receptors were obtained from a woman aged 60-75 years who had recovered from COVID-19.

This rearrangement joins TRBV4-3 to TRBJ1-4; 8 nucleotides line up with TRBD1. This CDR3 contains 14 residues. In germline, CDR1 is LGHNA, CDR2 YSLEER. The J segment lost 4 bases and the V segment lost 4 bases, leaving 2 bases of the junction unmatched. As DNA, the CDR3 is TGCGCCAGCAGCCTGGACAGGGTTAATGAAAAACTGTTTTTT. It yields the protein CASSLDRVNEKLFF.

This rearrangement joins TRBV28 to TRBJ1-3; D perhaps matches TRBD1 (5 bases). Germline values: CDR1 MDHEN, CDR2 SYDVKM. The CDR3 totals 15 residues. Trimming took 8 bases from V and 0 from J, leaving 14 bases between them. In DNA, the CDR3 is TGTGCCAGCCGGGGACTTCTGAGCTCTGGAAACACCATATATTTT. It specifies CASRGLLSSGNTIYF.

About this clone: A read error is likely, as this CDR3 ends without the conserved phenylalanine or tryptophan. The DNA is left out, because the CDR3 cannot be placed on it with certainty; the CDR3 is given as TCRdb lists it. This sequence joins TRBV6-4 and TRBJ1-3. Both ends counted, the CDR3 spans 13 residues. The V gene's germline CDR1 is MRHNA and CDR2 SNTAGT. Here the CDR3 reads CASSPPVEALLFL.

The rearrangement links TRBV4-3 to TRBJ1-1; 8 bases line up with TRBD1. V shed 3 bases, J shed 7 bases, and the junction held 13 bases outside the gene matches. The CDR3 loop spans 16 amino acids. Germline-derived CDR1 and CDR2 are LGHNA and YSLEER. DNA for the CDR3: TGCGCCAGCAGCCATGGCAGGGGGCCCCTGGGGTTTGAAGCTTTCTTT. Protein product: CASSHGRGPLGFEAFF.

The gene calls are TRBV27 and TRBJ2-1; 12 bases align to TRBD2. CDR1 is MNHEY, CDR2 SMNVEV, per germline (reference sequence). The CDR3 is 16 amino acids. Germline trimming cut 3 bases from V and 6 bases from J; bases unmatched to any gene: 6. CDR3 nucleotide sequence: TGTGCCAGCAGTTTGGCTAGCGGGGGGGGGCTCAATGAGCAGTTCTTC. Translation gives CASSLASGGGLNEQFF.